This T cell receptor (beta chain) stems from a study of blood T cell repertoires in COVID-19. Study-level background: Samples representing acute and convalescent COVID-19 were sourced from the United States, Italy and Spain. From T cells, B-cell-depleted T cells, or PBMCs came the material, which was cDNA or gDNA.

The participants were between about 18 and 90 years old and came from 20 to 30 US areas. Symptom resolution, clearance, or two negative PCRs marked the recovered donors of Cohort 3. TCRdb's copy holds only in-frame clones and misses some; the assay was immunoSEQ multiplex PCR. The sample lists about 360,000 clones; more than 75% were seen once. The receptor was derived from a man aged 25 to 40 who had recovered from COVID-19. The sample was PBMCs or T cells enriched from blood (not recorded which).

The CDR3 spells CASSPPTGRRTEAFF. CDR3 nucleotide sequence: TGTGCCAGCAGTCCCCCGACAGGGAGGCGAACTGAAGCTTTCTTT. J is TRBJ1-1 and V is TRBV6-1; TRBD1 agrees at 7 bases. V trimming: 5 bases; J trimming: 5 bases; junction bases outside the gene matches: 11. There are 15 residues in the CDR3. Germline CDR1 MNHNS, CDR2 SASEGT.